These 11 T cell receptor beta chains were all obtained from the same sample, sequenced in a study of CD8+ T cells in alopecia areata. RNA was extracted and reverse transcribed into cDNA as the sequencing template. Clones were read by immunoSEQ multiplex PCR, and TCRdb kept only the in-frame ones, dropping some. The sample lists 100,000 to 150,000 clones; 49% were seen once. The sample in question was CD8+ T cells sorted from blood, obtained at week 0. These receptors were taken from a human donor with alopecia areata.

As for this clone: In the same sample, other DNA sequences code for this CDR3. Here the CDR3 reads CASSLGDGYTF. CDR3 bases: TGTGCCAGCAGCTTAGGGGATGGCTACACCTTC. The chain couples TRBV7-9 to TRBJ1-2; no reliable D call. Germline loops: CDR1 SEHNR, CDR2 FQNEAQ (reference sequence). The CDR3 covers 11 residues. V was clipped by 1 base and J by 6 bases, with 3 bases between them.

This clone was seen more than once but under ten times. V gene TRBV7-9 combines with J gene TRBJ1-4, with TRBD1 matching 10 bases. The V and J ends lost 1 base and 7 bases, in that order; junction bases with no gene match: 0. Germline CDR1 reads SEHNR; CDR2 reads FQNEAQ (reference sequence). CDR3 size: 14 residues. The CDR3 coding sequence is TGTGCCAGCAGCTTAGGGACAGGGGGTGAAAAACTGTTTTTT. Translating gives CASSLGTGGEKLFF.

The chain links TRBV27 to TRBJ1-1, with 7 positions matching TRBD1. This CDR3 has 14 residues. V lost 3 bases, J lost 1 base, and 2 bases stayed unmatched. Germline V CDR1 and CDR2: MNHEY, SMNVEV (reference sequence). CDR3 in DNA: TGTGCCAGCAGTTTTACAGGGGCGAACACTGAAGCTTTCTTT. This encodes CASSFTGANTEAFF.

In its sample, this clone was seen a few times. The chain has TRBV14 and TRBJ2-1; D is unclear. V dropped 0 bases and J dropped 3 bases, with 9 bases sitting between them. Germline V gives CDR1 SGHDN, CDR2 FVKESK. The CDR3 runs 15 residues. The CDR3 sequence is CASSQESLIYNEQFF. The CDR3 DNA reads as TGTGCCAGCAGCCAAGAGTCACTCATCTACAATGAGCAGTTCTTC.

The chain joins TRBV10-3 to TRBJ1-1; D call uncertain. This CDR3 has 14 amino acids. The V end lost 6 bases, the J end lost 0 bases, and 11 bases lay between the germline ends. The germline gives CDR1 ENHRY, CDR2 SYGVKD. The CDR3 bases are TGTGCCATCAGGGCCGGAGAAATGAACACTGAAGCTTTCTTT. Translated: CAIRAGEMNTEAFF.

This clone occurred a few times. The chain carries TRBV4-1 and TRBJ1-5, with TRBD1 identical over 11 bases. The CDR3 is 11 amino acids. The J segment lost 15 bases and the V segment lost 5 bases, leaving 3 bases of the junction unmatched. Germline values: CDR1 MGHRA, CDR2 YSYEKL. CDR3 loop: CASSGTGGLHF. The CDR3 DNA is TGCGCCAGCAGCGGGACAGGGGGTCTGCATTTT.

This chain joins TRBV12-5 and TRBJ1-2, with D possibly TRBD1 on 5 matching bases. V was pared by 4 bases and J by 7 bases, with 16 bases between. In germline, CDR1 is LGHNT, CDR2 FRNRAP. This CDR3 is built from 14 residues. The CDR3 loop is CASGSRTRFSGYTF. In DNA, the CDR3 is TGTGCTAGTGGTTCGAGGACACGCTTTAGTGGCTACACCTTC. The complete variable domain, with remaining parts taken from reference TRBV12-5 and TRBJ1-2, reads DARVTQTPRHKVTEMGQEVTMRCQPILGHNTVFWYRQTMMQGLELLAYFRNRAPLDDSGMPKDRFSAEMPDATLATLKIQPSEPRDSAVYFCASGSRTRFSGYTFGSGTRLTVV.

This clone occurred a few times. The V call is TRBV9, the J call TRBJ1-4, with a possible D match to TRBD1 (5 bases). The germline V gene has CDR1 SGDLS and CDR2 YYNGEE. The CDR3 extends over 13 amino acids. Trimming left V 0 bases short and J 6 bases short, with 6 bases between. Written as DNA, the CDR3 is TGTGCCAGCAGCGTAGGGGGGGATGAAAAACTGTTTTTT. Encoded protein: CASSVGGDEKLFF.

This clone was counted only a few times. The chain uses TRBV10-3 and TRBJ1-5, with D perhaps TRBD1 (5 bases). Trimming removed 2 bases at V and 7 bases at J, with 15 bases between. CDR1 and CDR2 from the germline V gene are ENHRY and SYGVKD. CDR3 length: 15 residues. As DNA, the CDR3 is TGTGCCATCAGTGAGATCGGGGGATCGGGACAGCCCCAGCATTTT. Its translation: CAISEIGGSGQPQHF.

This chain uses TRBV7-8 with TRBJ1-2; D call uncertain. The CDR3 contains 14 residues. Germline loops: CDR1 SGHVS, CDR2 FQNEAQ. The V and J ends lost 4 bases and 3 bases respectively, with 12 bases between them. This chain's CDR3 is CASSWIEEDYGYTF. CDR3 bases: TGTGCCAGCAGCTGGATCGAGGAGGACTATGGCTACACCTTC.

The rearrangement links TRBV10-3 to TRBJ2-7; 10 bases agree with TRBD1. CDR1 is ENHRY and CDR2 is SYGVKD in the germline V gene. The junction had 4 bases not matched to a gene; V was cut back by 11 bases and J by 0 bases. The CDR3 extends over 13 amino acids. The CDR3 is CAGQGERSYEQYF. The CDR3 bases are TGTGCCGGACAGGGGGAACGCTCCTACGAGCAGTACTTC.